This T cell receptor (beta chain) was recorded in a study of cytomegalovirus exposure and HLA in healthy donors. CDR3 length: 15 amino acids. CDR1 and CDR2 (germline): KGHSH, LQKENI. V lost 5 bases, J lost 5 bases, and 10 bases stayed unmatched. This clone was picked up one time. This PCR relied on a set of 60 Vbeta primers and 13 Jbeta primers. Measured with immunoSEQ multiplex PCR; TCRdb has only the in-frame clones, and not every one. Seen here are roughly 99,000 clones, 60% to 80% observed once, and the top ten hold 3.8%. The sequencing sample was made of PBMCs. The V gene is TRBV18, the J gene TRBJ2-7; 9 bases fit TRBD1. This TCR was sampled from a woman aged 40 to 49 in good health and CMV-seronegative. CDR3 region: CASSVGPGQGNEQYF. In DNA, the CDR3 is TGTGCCAGCTCAGTAGGCCCGGGACAGGGTAACGAGCAGTACTTC.